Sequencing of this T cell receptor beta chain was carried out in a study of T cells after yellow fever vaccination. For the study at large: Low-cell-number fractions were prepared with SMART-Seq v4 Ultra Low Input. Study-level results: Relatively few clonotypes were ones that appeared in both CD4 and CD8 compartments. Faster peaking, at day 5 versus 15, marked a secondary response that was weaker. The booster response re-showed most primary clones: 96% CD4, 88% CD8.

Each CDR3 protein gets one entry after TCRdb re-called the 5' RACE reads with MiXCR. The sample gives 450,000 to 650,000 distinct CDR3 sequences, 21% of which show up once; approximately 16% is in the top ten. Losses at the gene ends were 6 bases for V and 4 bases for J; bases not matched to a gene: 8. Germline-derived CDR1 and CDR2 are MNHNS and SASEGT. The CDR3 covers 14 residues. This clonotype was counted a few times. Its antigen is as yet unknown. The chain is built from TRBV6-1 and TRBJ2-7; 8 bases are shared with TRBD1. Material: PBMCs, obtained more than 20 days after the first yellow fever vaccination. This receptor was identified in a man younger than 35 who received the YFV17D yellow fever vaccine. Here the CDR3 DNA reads TGTGCCAGCAGGGTCACAGGGGGTGGGTACGAGCAGTACTTC. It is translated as CASRVTGGGYEQYF.